Each of the 26 T cell receptor beta chains below was sequenced from the same sample in a study of blood T cells in healthy people across ages. Alongside a J-beta primer mix, a sample-barcoded 5' primer served in a second PCR lasting 7 to 11 cycles. TCRdb passed the 5' RACE reads through MiXCR, listing each CDR3 protein once. The sample carries 1,800,000 or so distinct CDR3 sequences, about 39% recorded once. Sequencing was carried out using blood. The receptor source for this set is a human donor in good health.

V gene TRBV7-8 combines with J gene TRBJ2-3; 7 nucleotides match TRBD1. CDR1 and CDR2 from the germline V gene are SGHVS and FQNEAQ. V dropped 5 bases and J dropped 2; count of bases not matched to a gene: 7. This CDR3 comprises 15 residues. Here the CDR3 DNA reads TGTGCCAGCAGCCCCGAGACAGGGTACACAGATACGCAGTATTTT. Translating gives CASSPETGYTDTQYF.

In its sample, this clonotype was seen a few times. The chain couples TRBV4-2 to TRBJ1-2, with a possible D match to TRBD1 (5 bases). Looked up from germline, CDR1 is LGHNA and CDR2 is YNFKEQ. The length of the CDR3 is 16 residues. The V end lost 0 bases, the J end lost 1 base, and 12 bases lay between the germline ends. The CDR3, as DNA: TGTGCCAGCAGCCAAGAATCGACAGCATTTAACTATGGCTACACCTTC. This sequence encodes CASSQESTAFNYGYTF.

This sequence joins TRBV25-1 and TRBJ2-3, with 7 positions matching TRBD1. The CDR3 is 15 amino acids. Germline values: CDR1 MGHDK, CDR2 SYGVNS. J lost 4 bases, V lost 2 bases, and 6 bases had no gene match. In nucleotides, the CDR3 is TGTGCCAGCAGTGAACCCTACGACAGGGCAGATACGCAGTATTTT. Its translation: CASSEPYDRADTQYF.

Only one count was recorded for this clonotype. It may be a read error: a sequence one base away is much more abundant. The V gene is TRBV20-1, the J gene TRBJ2-1, with 9 bases identical to TRBD1. The trim removed 7 bases at V and 1 base at J, leaving 2 bases unmatched. The CDR3 extends over 13 amino acids. Germline lookup yields CDR1 DFQATT and CDR2 SNEGSKA (reference sequence). CDR3 residues: CSGGQGSYNEQFF. The CDR3 nucleotides read TGCAGTGGCGGACAGGGGTCCTACAATGAGCAGTTCTTC.

The chain recombines TRBV5-1 with TRBJ2-1; D may be TRBD2 (6 bases). The germline gives CDR1 SGHRS, CDR2 YFSETQ. Trimming pared 1 base from V and 5 bases from J, leaving 22 bases between. The CDR3 has 18 amino acids. The CDR3 DNA reads as TGCGCCAGCAGCTTGAATCCTCCGGGCCCGGGAGTTAACAATGAGCAGTTCTTC. This codes for CASSLNPPGPGVNNEQFF.

This chain joins TRBV11-1 and TRBJ2-4; TRBD2 might be the D (5 bases). Germline CDR1 reads SGHAT; CDR2 reads FQDESV (reference sequence). V lost 5 bases to trimming and J lost 6 bases, with 11 bases between them. The CDR3 is 13 residues long. The CDR3 reads CASSPARGNIQYF. Here the CDR3 DNA reads TGTGCCAGCAGCCCAGCCCGGGGAAACATTCAGTACTTC. Supplemented by reference TRBV11-1 and TRBJ2-4, the full variable domain reads EAEVAQSPRYKITEKSQAVAFWCDPISGHATLYWYRQILGQGPELLVQFQDESVVDDSQLPKDRFSAERLKGVDSTLKIQPAELGDSAMYLCASSPARGNIQYFGAGTRLSVL.

A single count supports this clonotype. The chain links TRBV6-6 to TRBJ1-4; D gene ambiguous. The germline V and J ends were trimmed by 3 bases and 8 bases, with 19 bases remaining between them. Germline CDR1 reads MNHNY; CDR2 reads SVGAGI (reference sequence). The CDR3 contains 16 residues. The CDR3 coding sequence is TGTGCCAGCAGTTATGGGAGTCCCTATTCAGAGGAAAAACTGTTTTTT. Encoded protein: CASSYGSPYSEEKLFF.

The CDR3 region has the DNA TGCGCCAGCAGCTTGGATAACGCCTACGAGCAGTTCTTC. Its protein is CASSLDNAYEQFF. V is TRBV5-1 and J is TRBJ2-1; D gene ambiguous. V was pared by 0 bases and J by 10 bases, with 11 bases between. The V gene's germline CDR1 is SGHRS and CDR2 YFSETQ. The CDR3 spans 13 residues.

This chain connects TRBV20-1 to TRBJ1-1; D possibly corresponds to TRBD1 (5 bases). CDR3 length equals 12 residues. Trimming took off 5 bases at V and 3 bases at J, with 10 bases between the two ends. Germline CDR1 DFQATT, CDR2 SNEGSKA (reference sequence). The CDR3 protein is CSARRQYTEAFF. The CDR3 nucleotides are TGCAGTGCTCGTCGACAGTACACTGAAGCTTTCTTT.

This clonotype was recorded only once. The V call is TRBV20-1, the J call TRBJ1-5, with 7 bases matching TRBD1. Germline V gene sequence: CDR1 DFQATT, CDR2 SNEGSKA (reference sequence). This CDR3 region has 15 residues. The V and J ends lost 0 bases and 5 bases, in that order; junction bases with no gene match: 7. The CDR3 region has the DNA TGCAGTGCTAGAGAGGGACAGTTTATCGATCAGCCCCAGCATTTT. It yields the protein CSAREGQFIDQPQHF.

A single count supports this clonotype. Lacking the conserved final phenylalanine or tryptophan, this CDR3 likely reflects a read error. The genes are TRBV20-1 and TRBJ2-3; 10 positions agree with TRBD1. J was trimmed by 3 bases and V by 0 bases; bases with no gene match: 9. Germline CDR1 is DFQATT and CDR2 is SNEGSKA (reference sequence). The CDR3 has 17 residues. CDR3 loop: CSARDLARQGATDTQYV. The CDR3 DNA follows: TGCAGTGCTAGAGATCTGGCCAGACAGGGGGCGACAGATACGCAGTATGTT.

This clonotype came up many times. The rearrangement uses TRBV10-3 and TRBJ2-7, with D unresolved. CDR1 and CDR2 (germline): ENHRY, SYGVKD. V shed 0 bases and J shed 1 base, with 7 bases lying between them. This CDR3 has 14 residues. CDR3 DNA sequence: TGTGCCATCAGTGAGTCGCAGGAGTCCTACGAGCAGTACTTC. It encodes CAISESQESYEQYF.

The rearrangement joins TRBV6-5 to TRBJ2-2; D could derive from TRBD1 or TRBD2 (5 bases each). CDR3 length equals 15 residues. Per the germline V gene, CDR1 is MNHEY and CDR2 is SVGAGI. V was pared by 4 bases and J by 7 bases, with 16 bases between. CDR3 in amino acids: CASSLAGTISGELFF. The CDR3 DNA reads as TGTGCCAGCAGTTTGGCCGGGACCATCAGCGGGGAGCTGTTTTTT.

V and J are TRBV10-3 and TRBJ2-4, with a possible D match to TRBD2 (7 bases). The CDR3 extends over 12 amino acids. From germline, CDR1 is ENHRY and CDR2 SYGVKD. The germline V and J ends were trimmed by 11 bases and 13 bases, with 21 bases remaining between them. The CDR3 reads CAARTGAGEQYF. The CDR3 coding sequence is TGTGCCGCGCGTACGGGGGCGGGAGAGCAGTACTTC.

The chain links TRBV28 to TRBJ1-1; no clear D gene. The CDR3 is made up of 12 amino acids. The V gene's germline CDR1 is MDHEN and CDR2 SYDVKM. The V end was cut by 1 base, the J end by 8 bases, with 8 bases between. Here the CDR3 DNA reads TGTGCCAGCAGTTTATCCCCGAGAGAAGCTTTCTTT. It is translated as CASSLSPREAFF.

For the CDR3, the DNA is TGTGCCACCAGCAGAGAACGAGGGACCTACAATGAGCAGTTCTTC. The encoded protein is CATSRERGTYNEQFF. The J gene is TRBJ2-1, the V gene TRBV15, with a weak D call TRBD2 (5 bases). V lost 0 bases and J 2 bases, leaving 8 bases between the germline ends. Per germline, CDR1 LNHNV and CDR2 YYDKDF (reference sequence). The CDR3 is made up of 15 amino acids.

The chain uses TRBV11-3 and TRBJ2-7; D unclear. Germline assignment: CDR1 SGHNT and CDR2 YENEEA. This CDR3 comprises 14 residues. Between the trimmed V and J ends, which lost 6 bases and 2 bases, there was a span of 14 bases. The CDR3 DNA reads as TGTGCCAGCAGTCAGTTCAAAGGAACCTACGAGCAGTACTTC. Its translation: CASSQFKGTYEQYF.

A note on this clonotype: In this CDR3 the conserved last residue, phenylalanine or tryptophan, is missing, so a read error is likely. V usage is TRBV29-1 and J usage is TRBJ1-1; D gene ambiguous. The CDR3 is made up of 12 amino acids. CDR1 SQVTM and CDR2 ANQGSEA come from the germline V gene. Deletions cut 6 bases from V and 0 bases from J, with 8 bases between. The CDR3 DNA follows: TGCAGCGTCCGCAGTTTGAACACTGAAGCTTTCGTT. It is translated as CSVRSLNTEAFV.

This clonotype occurred a few times. The V call is TRBV24-1, the J call TRBJ2-5; no reliable D call. Germline V lookup: CDR1 KGHDR, CDR2 SFDVKD. V was trimmed by 3 bases and J by 11 bases, leaving 18 bases between them. This CDR3 is built from 14 residues. CDR3 in DNA: TGTGCCACCAGTGATCCCCGGTCTCCCTTGGAGCAGTACTTC. It yields the protein CATSDPRSPLEQYF.

In DNA form, the CDR3 reads TGCAGTGCTACCGCCGGGGGGCCGGGAGACACCATATATTTT. It codes for CSATAGGPGDTIYF. The chain uses TRBV20-1 and TRBJ1-3; TRBD1 is a possible D gene (6 bases). CDR3 length equals 14 residues. CDR1 DFQATT and CDR2 SNEGSKA come from the germline V gene (reference sequence). The ends were cut back, 4 bases at V and 8 bases at J, with 18 bases in the middle.

V usage is TRBV7-9 and J usage is TRBJ2-1; 7 nucleotides align to TRBD2. From germline, CDR1 is SEHNR and CDR2 FQNEAQ (reference sequence). This CDR3 comprises 17 residues. J lost 4 bases, V lost 4 bases, and 13 bases had no gene match. CDR3 nucleotides: TGTGCCAGCAGCTCCCCCCTGGCTAGCGGAGGATACAATGAGCAGTTCTTC. It codes for CASSSPLASGGYNEQFF. The whole variable domain, filled in from reference TRBV7-9 and TRBJ2-1, reads DTGVSQNPRHKITKRGQNVTFRCDPISEHNRLYWYRQTLGQGPEFLTYFQNEAQLEKSRLLSDRFSAERPKGSFSTLEIQRTEQGDSAMYLCASSSPLASGGYNEQFFGPGTRLTVL.

The chain has TRBV24-1 and TRBJ2-1; 14 bases match TRBD2. This CDR3 is built from 17 residues. Germline loops: CDR1 KGHDR, CDR2 SFDVKD. The J segment lost 6 bases and the V segment lost 5 bases, leaving 8 bases of the junction unmatched. CDR3 protein: CATSAPLGLAGVNEQFF. In DNA, the CDR3 is TGTGCCACCAGTGCCCCCCTGGGACTAGCGGGGGTCAATGAGCAGTTCTTC.

Comments on this clonotype: This sequence may be a read error, since a much larger clone differs from it by one base. The chain uses TRBV7-9 and TRBJ2-7, with 7 bases lining up with TRBD1. CDR1 and CDR2 (germline): SEHNR, FQNEAQ (reference sequence). Trimming took 7 bases from V and 2 from J; bases not matched to a gene: 8. The CDR3 has 14 amino acids. CDR3 loop: CASNPSQGPYEQYF. In DNA, the CDR3 is TGTGCCAGCAACCCTTCACAGGGGCCCTACGAGCAGTACTTC.

There are a few counts of this clonotype. The chain combines TRBV24-1 with TRBJ2-3; 7 nucleotides align to TRBD2. V shed 4 bases, J shed 2 bases, and the junction held 14 bases outside the gene matches. The CDR3 sequence is 18 residues long. CDR1 KGHDR and CDR2 SFDVKD come from the germline V gene. CDR3 protein: CATSESPGTMTLTDTQYF. CDR3 DNA sequence: TGTGCCACCAGTGAATCACCCGGGACTATGACCCTCACAGATACGCAGTATTTT.

This clonotype occurred once. The chain combines TRBV7-2 with TRBJ2-6; D unclear. Looked up from germline, CDR1 is SGHTA and CDR2 is FQGNSA. The CDR3 runs 16 residues. Trimming left V 2 bases short and J 0 bases short, with 8 bases between. CDR3 protein: CASSLWSSSGANVLTF. Here the CDR3 DNA reads TGTGCCAGCAGCTTATGGTCCAGCTCTGGGGCCAACGTCCTGACTTTC.

The table lists this clonotype with a few counts. The V call is TRBV7-2, the J call TRBJ2-1, with 11 nucleotides matching TRBD2. The germline CDR1 and CDR2 sequences are SGHTA and FQGNSA. V lost 2 bases and J lost 0; bases outside the gene matches: 15. The length of the CDR3 is 21 residues. This CDR3 is CASSLRGHTSGGTLSYNEQFF. The CDR3 DNA reads TGTGCCAGCAGCTTAAGGGGCCATACTAGCGGGGGTACCCTCTCCTACAATGAGCAGTTCTTC.